Below, one TCR beta chain is given with its context. Its target is unknown. The data are from a study of shared clonotypes between healthy human individuals. The CDR3 contains 15 residues. V dropped 4 bases and J dropped 4; count of bases not matched to a gene: 6. Germline values: CDR1 SGHRS, CDR2 YFSETQ. HIV-negative, healthy adults without recent acute infections or vaccinations were the donors. Authors' processing steps: Sequence data from immunoSEQ were junction-only and lacked quality scores; consequently, filtering differed. Data came from immunoSEQ multiplex PCR; TCRdb stores just in-frame clones and leaves some out. The V and J calls and clone size are taken from that table; D and trimming were inferred from the DNA. The sample contains about half a million clones, 60% to 80% of which appear only once. General study results and limits: Donors were few, which limited the genetic and exposure-history diversity represented.

This receptor was taken from a woman in her 40s in good health. Some clones in this sample may be carry-over from other donors' samples. Sequencing was carried out using PBMCs. The rearrangement links TRBV5-1 to TRBJ2-5, with TRBD2 matching over 11 bases. CDR3 in DNA: TGCGCCAGCAGCCCTAGCGGGAGGAGGGGAGAGACCCAGTACTTC. It is translated as CASSPSGRRGETQYF.